The sequence of this TCR beta chain was determined in a study of blood T cell repertoires in COVID-19. TCRdb's table, derived via immunoSEQ multiplex PCR, lists solely in-frame clones and lacks some. The sample yields about 120,000 clones, 72% seen once. Looked up from germline, CDR1 is SGDLS and CDR2 is YYNGEE. The CDR3 sequence is 15 residues long. V was clipped by 6 bases and J by 4 bases, with 17 bases between them. Sequencing was performed on peripheral blood. The TCR originated in an older woman with acute or convalescent COVID-19. The chain joins TRBV9 to TRBJ2-1; D is perhaps TRBD1 (6 bases). Here the CDR3 reads CASNRGQRTYNEQFF. The DNA of the CDR3 is TGTGCCAGCAACCGCGGACAGCGTACTTACAATGAGCAGTTCTTC.